The rows below give T cell receptor beta chains drawn from one sample of a study of T-cell reconstitution after alpha-beta-depleted transplantation in children. Each CDR3 protein is one row after TCRdb ran MiXCR on the PCR reads. The data hold a few hundred thousand distinct CDR3 sequences, with about an eighth observed a single time. The sequencing here drew on PBMCs, mostly from graft donor cells, taken 360 days after TCRalphabeta/CD19-depleted stem cell transplant. Receptors originate from a male patient aged 5 to 17 who had a stem cell transplant for acute myeloid leukemia, so the T cells may come from the graft donor. CDR3s include the opening cysteine and the closing phenylalanine or tryptophan. The D gene is left open where the match is weak. Not every row has a clone size; where given, it reads once, few, many or a size class.

j_call: TRBJ2-1; d_call: .; v_call: TRBV2; clone_size: .; cdr3_aa: CASRPPVVGHEQFF; cdr3_nt: TGTGCCAGCAGGCCCCCGGTGGTCGGGCATGAGCAGTTCTTC
j_call: TRBJ2-3; d_call: TRBD2; v_call: TRBV7-2; clone_size: few; cdr3_aa: CASSRTGTSRSTDTQYF; cdr3_nt: TGTGCCAGCAGCCGAACTGGGACTAGCCGTTCCACAGATACGCAGTATTTT
j_call: TRBJ2-5; d_call: TRBD2; v_call: TRBV29-1; clone_size: many; cdr3_aa: CSVELAGVQETQYF; cdr3_nt: TGCAGCGTTGAGTTAGCGGGAGTCCAAGAGACCCAGTACTTC
j_call: TRBJ2-5; d_call: TRBD2; v_call: TRBV7-7; clone_size: few; cdr3_aa: CASSLWEGGETQYF; cdr3_nt: TGTGCTAGCAGCTTATGGGAGGGCGGGGAGACCCAGTACTTC
j_call: TRBJ1-4; d_call: .; v_call: TRBV7-9; clone_size: few; cdr3_aa: CASSSEGIHEKLFF; cdr3_nt: TGTGCCAGCAGCTCGGAGGGAATCCATGAAAAACTGTTTTTT
j_call: TRBJ2-7; d_call: .; v_call: TRBV28; clone_size: .; cdr3_aa: CASSRLGEQYF; cdr3_nt: TGTGCCAGCAGTCGTCTCGGGGAGCAGTACTTC
j_call: TRBJ2-1; d_call: TRBD2; v_call: TRBV18; clone_size: few; cdr3_aa: CASSPNGRHEQFF; cdr3_nt: TGTGCCAGCTCACCAAACGGGAGGCATGAGCAGTTCTTC
j_call: TRBJ2-7; d_call: .; v_call: TRBV5-6; clone_size: .; cdr3_aa: CASSIRLLYEQYF; cdr3_nt: TGTGCCAGCAGCATCAGGCTCCTCTACGAGCAGTACTTC
j_call: TRBJ2-7; d_call: .; v_call: TRBV4-2; clone_size: once; cdr3_aa: CASSQDHGREQYF; cdr3_nt: TGTGCCAGCAGCCAAGATCACGGGAGAGAGCAGTACTTC
j_call: TRBJ1-6; d_call: .; v_call: TRBV11-2; clone_size: many; cdr3_aa: CASSLVRSPLHF; cdr3_nt: TGTGCCAGCAGCTTAGTACGGTCACCCCTCCACTTT
j_call: TRBJ2-3; d_call: .; v_call: TRBV18; clone_size: few; cdr3_aa: CASSPLSGRSIDTQYF; cdr3_nt: TGTGCCAGCTCACCCCTCTCCGGGAGAAGCATTGATACGCAGTATTTT
j_call: TRBJ2-7; d_call: .; v_call: TRBV5-1; clone_size: few; cdr3_aa: CASTQGTTTYEQYF; cdr3_nt: TGCGCCAGCACGCAAGGGACAACTACCTACGAGCAGTACTTC
j_call: TRBJ2-1; d_call: TRBD1; v_call: TRBV12-3/TRBV12-4; clone_size: many; cdr3_aa: CASSSGQGAGIDEQFF; cdr3_nt: TGTGCCAGCAGCTCGGGACAGGGGGCAGGGATTGATGAGCAGTTCTTC
j_call: TRBJ2-7; d_call: .; v_call: TRBV29-1; clone_size: .; cdr3_aa: CSVEDSYTYEQYF; cdr3_nt: TGCAGCGTTGAAGACTCTTACACTTACGAGCAGTACTTC
j_call: TRBJ2-2; d_call: .; v_call: TRBV29-1; clone_size: few; cdr3_aa: CSVEVRREGELFF; cdr3_nt: TGCAGCGTTGAAGTGAGACGGGAAGGGGAGCTGTTTTTT